There are many counts of the clone carrying this TCR beta chain. CDR3 length equals 14 residues. Trimming cost V 2 bases and J 6 bases, with 14 bases left between them. Per the germline V gene, CDR1 is SNHLY and CDR2 is FYNNEI. Assay used: immunoSEQ multiplex PCR; TCRdb lists only in-frame clones, some missing. Of about 83,000 clones in the sample, less than 85% are singletons; the top ten hold around 7.5%. The sample comes from a study of OX40 agonist ivuxolimab in advanced cancers. Sequencing used CD4+ or CD8+ T cells sorted from blood, obtained in a trial of the OX40 agonist ivuxolimab. This TCR was sampled from an adult with an advanced solid tumor such as melanoma, head and neck, liver or kidney cancer. This chain links TRBV2 with TRBJ2-7; a possible D gene is TRBD2 (5 bases). Written as DNA, the CDR3 is TGTGCCAGCAGTGAACCTCCTAGCCGCTCCGAGCAGTACTTC. Protein product: CASSEPPSRSEQYF.